The 18 T cell receptor beta chains presented below share a single source sample, sequenced in a study of blood T cell repertoires in COVID-19. Data came from immunoSEQ multiplex PCR; TCRdb stores just in-frame clones and leaves some out. The sample shows about 89,000 clones, around 87% of them seen only once. Sequenced sample: peripheral blood. The receptors derive from a male donor with acute or convalescent COVID-19.

This sequence joins TRBV19 and TRBJ2-3, with a possible D match to TRBD2 (6 bases). The germline V gene has CDR1 LNHDA and CDR2 SQIVND (reference sequence). The germline V and J ends were trimmed by 3 bases and 10 bases, with 20 bases remaining between them. The CDR3 has 15 amino acids. Here the CDR3 reads CASSIGGALSSAQYF. CDR3 nucleotides: TGTGCCAGTAGTATTGGCGGGGCTCTATCCTCCGCGCAGTATTTT.

The rearrangement links TRBV19 to TRBJ1-1; D gene ambiguous. Trimming took off 0 bases at V and 1 base at J, with 9 bases between the two ends. CDR1 is LNHDA, CDR2 SQIVND, per germline (reference sequence). CDR3 size: 15 residues. CDR3 DNA: TGTGCCAGTAGTATAGATCTGCAGGCGAACACTGAAGCTTTCTTT. It yields the protein CASSIDLQANTEAFF.

The rearrangement links TRBV2 to TRBJ2-7; 9 bases are shared with TRBD2. Unmatched junction bases numbered 13, after V lost 5 bases and J lost 5 bases. The length of the CDR3 is 16 residues. Looked up from germline, CDR1 is SNHLY and CDR2 is FYNNEI. CDR3 sequence reads: CASSLVSGGQMNEQYF. CDR3 DNA sequence: TGTGCCAGCAGTCTAGTTAGCGGGGGCCAAATGAACGAGCAGTACTTC.

This clone appeared a few times. The chain uses TRBV7-8 and TRBJ2-5; D is uncertain. V was cut by 3 bases and J by 0 bases, with 8 bases left in between. The germline CDR1 and CDR2 sequences are SGHVS and FQNEAQ. This CDR3 has 14 amino acids. The CDR3 region has the DNA TGTGCCAGCAGCTTCCGCGTGAACCAAGAGACCCAGTACTTC. Translating it yields CASSFRVNQETQYF.

This chain connects TRBV7-2 to TRBJ1-1, with 9 positions matching TRBD1. This CDR3 has 15 residues. After removal of 1 base from V and 5 bases from J, the junction contained 5 bases not matched to a gene. CDR1 and CDR2 from the germline V gene are SGHTA and FQGNSA. DNA for the CDR3: TGTGCCAGCAGCTTAGAAGGAGGACAGGGGACTGAAGCTTTCTTT. Its translation is CASSLEGGQGTEAFF. Variable domain in full (rest from reference TRBV7-2 and TRBJ1-1): GAGVSQSPSNKVTEKGKDVELRCDPISGHTALYWYRQSLGQGLEFLIYFQGNSAPDKSGLPSDRFSAERTGGSVSTLTIQRTQQEDSAVYLCASSLEGGQGTEAFFGQGTRLTVV.

CDR3 DNA sequence: TGTGCCAGCAGCTTTGGAGGGGAGACCCAGTACTTC. This translates into CASSFGGETQYF. V usage is TRBV7-9 and J usage is TRBJ2-5; a possible D gene is TRBD2 (6 bases). This CDR3 comprises 12 residues. Germline V gene sequence: CDR1 SEHNR, CDR2 FQNEAQ (reference sequence). With 3 bases removed from V and 5 bases from J, the gap between germline ends came to 7 bases.

This sequence joins TRBV7-9 and TRBJ1-1, with 7 bases matching TRBD1. Losses at the gene ends were 5 bases for V and 4 bases for J; bases not matched to a gene: 4. CDR1 and CDR2 (germline): SEHNR, FQNEAQ (reference sequence). The CDR3 loop spans 13 amino acids. This CDR3 reads CASSTRQGTEAFF. CDR3 sequence (DNA): TGTGCCAGCAGCACCCGACAGGGCACTGAAGCTTTCTTT.

This clone occurred once. The chain uses TRBV30 and TRBJ1-2; 8 bases are a match to TRBD1. Trimming removed 6 bases from V and 8 bases from J; junction bases left unmatched: 2. The germline gives CDR1 GTSNPN, CDR2 SVGIG (reference sequence). The CDR3 extends over 10 amino acids. The CDR3: CACRGLGYTF. CDR3 sequence (DNA): TGTGCCTGCAGGGGGCTCGGCTACACCTTC.

V is TRBV9 and J is TRBJ2-3, with D perhaps matching TRBD2 (6 bases). V lost 4 bases, J lost 3 bases, and 12 bases lay in between. CDR1 is SGDLS, CDR2 YYNGEE, per germline. This CDR3 has 14 amino acids. In DNA form, the CDR3 reads TGTGCCAGCAGCTTCCTAGGGAGGACAGATACGCAGTATTTT. Protein sequence: CASSFLGRTDTQYF.

This sequence joins TRBV6-5 and TRBJ2-1, with TRBD1 matching 12 bases. Germline loops: CDR1 MNHEY, CDR2 SVGAGI. This CDR3 has 15 amino acids. Trimming cost V 2 bases and J 8 bases; bases outside gene matches: 4. The CDR3 DNA reads as TGTGCCAGCAGTTACGAGGGACAGGGGGCGTATGAGCAGTTCTTC. The encoded protein is CASSYEGQGAYEQFF.

The J gene is TRBJ1-5, the V gene TRBV19; D is undetermined. From germline, CDR1 is LNHDA and CDR2 SQIVND (reference sequence). This CDR3 has 15 residues. V was clipped by 4 bases and J by 5 bases, with 15 bases between them. In DNA, the CDR3 is TGTGCCAGTAGTACCGAAGGAAGAGGAGATCAGCCCCAGCATTTT. As protein: CASSTEGRGDQPQHF.

This chain connects TRBV7-2 to TRBJ2-7; 9 bases agree with TRBD2. The CDR3 is 16 residues long. V shed 2 bases and J 3 bases; nucleotides not matched to a gene: 8. Germline V lookup: CDR1 SGHTA, CDR2 FQGNSA. The CDR3 nucleotides are TGTGCCAGCAGCTTATTGGTCAGCGGGGGGAACTACGAGCAGTACTTC. Residues: CASSLLVSGGNYEQYF.

This sequence joins TRBV19 and TRBJ2-5, with TRBD1 matching over 7 bases. Germline lookup yields CDR1 LNHDA and CDR2 SQIVND (reference sequence). The trim removed 7 bases at V and 5 bases at J, leaving 10 bases unmatched. The CDR3 spans 14 residues. The CDR3 loop is CASTPEGGRETQYF. In DNA, the CDR3 is TGTGCCAGTACCCCCGAAGGGGGCCGGGAGACCCAGTACTTC.

DNA of the CDR3: TGTGCCAGCTCACCACCCGGGGTCCCGAATGAAAAACTGTTTTTT. Translated: CASSPPGVPNEKLFF. The rearrangement uses TRBV18 and TRBJ1-4; no clear D gene. Germline V gene data show CDR1 as KGHSH and CDR2 as LQKENI. The CDR3 totals 15 residues. V gave up 0 bases and J gave up 5 bases, with 10 bases separating them.

The chain employs TRBV4-2 and TRBJ1-5; TRBD1 agrees at 8 bases. J was trimmed by 4 bases and V by 3 bases; bases with no gene match: 5. The CDR3 covers 15 residues. Germline assignment: CDR1 LGHNA and CDR2 YNFKEQ. The CDR3 reads CASSQGTGLNQPQHF. DNA of the CDR3: TGTGCCAGCAGCCAGGGGACAGGATTAAATCAGCCCCAGCATTTT.

This clone was detected once. The genes are TRBV6-5 and TRBJ1-5, with D perhaps TRBD1 (6 bases). Germline V CDR1 and CDR2: MNHEY, SVGAGI. The length of the CDR3 is 15 residues. Trimming left V 5 bases short and J 0 bases short, with 11 bases between. DNA for the CDR3: TGTGCCAGCAGTATCCGACAGGATAGCAATCAGCCCCAGCATTTT. Translating gives CASSIRQDSNQPQHF.

The J gene is TRBJ2-3, the V gene TRBV7-2; 10 bases are shared with TRBD2. This CDR3 region has 15 residues. Germline lookup yields CDR1 SGHTA and CDR2 FQGNSA. The trim removed 9 bases at V and 2 bases at J, leaving 8 bases unmatched. The CDR3: CASSTSGFFTDTQYF. CDR3 nucleotides: TGTGCCAGTTCGACTAGCGGGTTCTTCACAGATACGCAGTATTTT. The full variable domain, rest sourced from reference TRBV7-2 and TRBJ2-3, is GAGVSQSPSNKVTEKGKDVELRCDPISGHTALYWYRQSLGQGLEFLIYFQGNSAPDKSGLPSDRFSAERTGGSVSTLTIQRTQQEDSAVYLCASSTSGFFTDTQYFGPGTRLTVL.

J is TRBJ1-2 and V is TRBV19; D might be TRBD1 (6 bases). The CDR3 contains 15 residues. CDR1 is LNHDA and CDR2 is SQIVND in the germline V gene (reference sequence). Trimming stripped 9 bases from V and 6 bases from J, with 23 bases between. The CDR3 DNA sequence: TGTGCCAGCACCGGACAGCCTCCGGGAGGGAATGGCTACACCTTC. As protein: CASTGQPPGGNGYTF.